Presented here are 26 T cell receptor beta chains from one specimen sequenced in a study of cytomegalovirus exposure and HLA in healthy donors. The PCR was carried out with 60 Vbeta primers and 13 Jbeta primers. Clones were sequenced by immunoSEQ multiplex PCR, and TCRdb holds only the in-frame ones, with some missing. Among 110,000 to 150,000 clones listed, 77% were seen once. What was sequenced was PBMCs. The origin of the receptors is a male donor in good health and CMV-seronegative.

This chain links TRBV19 with TRBJ2-3, with 9 bases identical to TRBD2. V was pared by 5 bases and J by 5 bases, with 20 bases of the junction left unmatched. CDR1 is LNHDA and CDR2 is SQIVND in the germline V gene (reference sequence). The CDR3 extends over 19 amino acids. The CDR3 DNA reads TGTGCCAGTAGTCTCCACCCCAGTAGACTAGCGGAGTATAGAGATACGCAGTATTTT. Translating gives CASSLHPSRLAEYRDTQYF.

The chain joins TRBV5-6 to TRBJ2-7, with 8 nucleotides matching TRBD1. CDR1 and CDR2 (germline): SGHDT, YYEEEE. J was trimmed by 4 bases and V by 5 bases; bases with no gene match: 8. The CDR3 runs to 14 residues. The CDR3 reads CASRETGDRYEQYF. The CDR3 DNA follows: TGTGCCAGCAGAGAGACAGGGGATCGTTACGAGCAGTACTTC.

This chain joins TRBV29-1 and TRBJ1-5; D is uncertain. The CDR3 runs 15 residues. The germline CDR1 and CDR2 sequences are SQVTM and ANQGSEA. Trimming cost V 4 bases and J 3 bases, with 16 bases left between them. The CDR3 region has the DNA TGCAGCGTTGTAGACCCCCATGAGCTCAATCAGCCCCAGCATTTT. It translates to CSVVDPHELNQPQHF.

The chain has TRBV5-1 and TRBJ2-7; 7 nucleotides line up with TRBD1. Germline V gene sequence: CDR1 SGHRS, CDR2 YFSETQ. This CDR3 has 13 amino acids. The ends lost 3 bases at V and 4 bases at J; junction bases unmatched: 4. CDR3 region: CASSSPDRYEQYF. For the CDR3, the DNA is TGCGCCAGCAGCTCCCCGGACAGGTACGAGCAGTACTTC.

The chain has TRBV7-2 and TRBJ1-2, with 7 bases aligning to TRBD1. Germline V lookup: CDR1 SGHTA, CDR2 FQGNSA. After removal of 1 base from V and 8 bases from J, the junction contained 7 bases not matched to a gene. The CDR3 has 14 amino acids. The CDR3 loop reads CASSLVEGGDGYTF. The CDR3 bases are TGTGCCAGCAGCTTAGTCGAAGGGGGCGACGGCTACACCTTC.

J is TRBJ2-3 and V is TRBV10-3; 8 bases fit TRBD2. The CDR3 has 16 residues. Trimming at V came to 5 bases and at J to 1 base, leaving 8 bases not matched to a gene. CDR1 is ENHRY and CDR2 is SYGVKD in the germline V gene. For the CDR3, the DNA is TGTGCCATCAGTTTTGTTCCGGGACTAGGCACAGATACGCAGTATTTT. Translation gives CAISFVPGLGTDTQYF.

This chain's CDR3 is CASSIDRRGTGELFF. CDR3 in DNA: TGTGCCAGTAGTATCGACCGGCGGGGCACCGGGGAGCTGTTTTTT. The rearrangement uses TRBV19 and TRBJ2-2; D is perhaps TRBD2 (6 bases). Germline V gene data show CDR1 as LNHDA and CDR2 as SQIVND (reference sequence). Between the trimmed V and J ends, which lost 3 bases and 4 bases, there was a span of 12 bases. This CDR3 has 15 residues.

The CDR3 loop reads CASSVATAVSSYNEQFF. CDR3 bases: TGTGCCAGCAGCGTAGCTACGGCGGTGAGCTCCTACAATGAGCAGTTCTTC. The chain joins TRBV9 to TRBJ2-1; no definite D call. The CDR3 length is 17 residues. The V gene lost 0 bases and the J gene lost 0 bases, with 13 bases spanning the gap. Looked up from germline, CDR1 is SGDLS and CDR2 is YYNGEE.

The chain joins TRBV11-2 to TRBJ1-2; possible D gene TRBD1, 6 bases. The CDR3 consists of 13 residues. V was shortened by 4 bases and J by 7 bases, with 13 bases between the two germline ends. In germline, CDR1 is SGHAT, CDR2 FQNNGV. The CDR3 sequence: CASSSRTAVGYTF. For the CDR3, the DNA is TGTGCCAGCAGCTCCCGGACAGCTGTTGGCTACACCTTC.

The V and J genes are TRBV7-9 and TRBJ2-7, with 7 bases lining up with TRBD1. The V and J ends lost 6 bases and 10 bases, in that order; junction bases with no gene match: 6. The CDR3 has 11 amino acids. In germline, CDR1 is SEHNR, CDR2 FQNEAQ (reference sequence). CDR3 coding DNA: TGTGCCAGCAGTACTACAGGGGAACAGTACTTC. It translates to CASSTTGEQYF. The full variable domain, in which reference TRBV7-9 and TRBJ2-7 provide the parts outside the CDR3, is DTGVSQNPRHKITKRGQNVTFRCDPISEHNRLYWYRQTLGQGPEFLTYFQNEAQLEKSRLLSDRFSAERPKGSFSTLEIQRTEQGDSAMYLCASSTTGEQYFGPGTRLTVT.

The chain recombines TRBV6-6 with TRBJ1-5; D ambiguous. Trimming removed 0 bases at V and 0 bases at J, with 9 bases between. CDR1 and CDR2 (germline): MNHNY, SVGAGI (reference sequence). CDR3 length: 16 amino acids. CDR3 amino acids: CASSYSHSPSNQPQHF. In nucleotides, the CDR3 is TGTGCCAGCAGTTACTCGCACTCCCCTAGCAATCAGCCCCAGCATTTT.

The chain couples TRBV4-3 to TRBJ2-3, with 9 bases lining up with TRBD2. Trimming took 3 bases from V and 3 from J; bases not matched to a gene: 10. The CDR3 is 17 amino acids. Germline values: CDR1 LGHNA, CDR2 YSLEER. CDR3 sequence reads: CASSHRRLAVGTDTQYF. The CDR3, as DNA: TGCGCCAGCAGCCACAGAAGACTAGCGGTTGGGACAGATACGCAGTATTTT.

The V call is TRBV5-1, the J call TRBJ2-5; 16 nucleotides align to TRBD2. V gave up 4 bases and J gave up 4 bases; unmatched junction bases: 10. Germline assignment: CDR1 SGHRS and CDR2 YFSETQ. This CDR3 is 18 amino acids long. The CDR3 nucleotides read TGCGCCAGCAGCGGCGGGACTAGCGGGGGGGGTTTTTCAGAGACCCAGTACTTC. Protein: CASSGGTSGGGFSETQYF.

The rearrangement uses TRBV6-6 and TRBJ1-3; D is unresolved. Per the germline V gene, CDR1 is MNHNY and CDR2 is SVGAGI (reference sequence). Trimming took off 8 bases at V and 0 bases at J, with 5 bases between the two ends. The CDR3 runs 12 residues. CDR3 region: CASRVSGNTIYF. For the CDR3, the DNA is TGTGCCAGCCGGGTCTCTGGAAACACCATATATTTT.

This sequence joins TRBV25-1 and TRBJ2-2, with 7 bases fitting TRBD2. The V and J ends lost 2 bases and 3 bases, in that order; junction bases with no gene match: 0. There are 14 residues in the CDR3. The germline V gene has CDR1 MGHDK and CDR2 SYGVNS. The CDR3 loop reads CASSEGGDTGELFF. The CDR3, as DNA: TGTGCCAGCAGTGAAGGGGGGGACACCGGGGAGCTGTTTTTT.

The chain has TRBV6-5 and TRBJ2-3; 7 bases match TRBD1. Per the germline V gene, CDR1 is MNHEY and CDR2 is SVGAGI. V trimming: 4 bases; J trimming: 7 bases; junction bases outside the gene matches: 8. The CDR3 sequence is 14 residues long. The CDR3 DNA is TGTGCCAGCAGTTCGACAGGGCTTGGGAATACGCAGTATTTT. It codes for CASSSTGLGNTQYF.

The genes are TRBV27 and TRBJ2-3, with TRBD2 identical over 8 bases. The CDR3 has 15 amino acids. The J segment lost 0 bases and the V segment lost 6 bases, leaving 5 bases of the junction unmatched. Germline values: CDR1 MNHEY, CDR2 SMNVEV (reference sequence). In DNA form, the CDR3 reads TGTGCCAGCAGCCCTCCTAGCGGGAGCACAGATACGCAGTATTTT. Translation gives CASSPPSGSTDTQYF.

The chain combines TRBV29-1 with TRBJ1-2; tentatively, D is TRBD1 (5 bases). The CDR3 runs to 12 residues. Trimming stripped 4 bases from V and 8 bases from J, with 14 bases between. Germline lookup yields CDR1 SQVTM and CDR2 ANQGSEA. The CDR3 protein is CSVVGQDGGYTF. In DNA, the CDR3 is TGCAGCGTTGTGGGGCAGGATGGCGGCTACACCTTC.

With respect to this clone: One end of the junction fails to match germline, which may point to a read error. The chain combines TRBV7-9 with TRBJ2-1, with TRBD2 identical over 7 bases. The CDR3 is made up of 15 amino acids. Germline CDR1 and CDR2: SEHNR and FQNEAQ (reference sequence). In DNA, the CDR3 is TGTTCCAGCAGCGTGGAGCCGGGACTAAAGAATGAGCAGTTCTTC. This gives the protein CSSSVEPGLKNEQFF.

The V gene is TRBV27, the J gene TRBJ1-1; no reliable D call. V gave up 2 bases and J gave up 2 bases, with 12 bases separating them. The CDR3 totals 15 residues. Looked up from germline, CDR1 is MNHEY and CDR2 is SMNVEV (reference sequence). In DNA, the CDR3 is TGTGCCAGCAGTTTACTGTGGCAAACCAACACTGAAGCTTTCTTT. Translating it yields CASSLLWQTNTEAFF.

V usage is TRBV6-5 and J usage is TRBJ1-2; tentatively, D is TRBD1 (5 bases). Germline values: CDR1 MNHEY, CDR2 SVGAGI. Trimming took 2 bases from V and 1 from J, leaving 11 bases between them. The CDR3 runs to 15 residues. CDR3 nucleotides: TGTGCCAGCAGTTACGGGGCAGCGATTAACTATGGCTACACCTTC. Its translation is CASSYGAAINYGYTF.

This clone was seen a few times. The rearrangement joins TRBV7-2 to TRBJ2-4, with TRBD1 as a possible D gene (5 bases). This CDR3 contains 17 residues. V was trimmed by 1 base and J by 0 bases, leaving 13 bases between them. Germline V gene lookup returns CDR1 SGHTA and CDR2 FQGNSA. The CDR3 bases are TGTGCCAGCAGCTTAGACAGGAACCTTCTAGCCAAAAACATTCAGTACTTC. As protein: CASSLDRNLLAKNIQYF.

The J gene is TRBJ2-3, the V gene TRBV19; tentatively, D is TRBD2 (5 bases). The CDR3 totals 15 residues. Germline V lookup: CDR1 LNHDA, CDR2 SQIVND (reference sequence). V lost 7 bases to trimming and J lost 0 bases, with 14 bases between them. The DNA of the CDR3 is TGTGCCAGTACCCATAGCGAGATTAGCACAGATACGCAGTATTTT. Its translation is CASTHSEISTDTQYF.

V and J are TRBV7-2 and TRBJ1-5; possible D gene TRBD1, 6 bases. V was cut by 1 base and J by 2 bases, with 9 bases left in between. CDR1 and CDR2 from the germline V gene are SGHTA and FQGNSA. CDR3 length: 15 residues. CDR3 sequence (DNA): TGTGCCAGCAGCTTAGGCCGGACAGGCAATCAGCCCCAGCATTTT. Encoded protein: CASSLGRTGNQPQHF.

The count of this clone is one. This chain uses TRBV4-3 with TRBJ2-2; D perhaps matches TRBD2 (6 bases). V lost 0 bases and J lost 4, with 12 bases in between. CDR3 size: 16 residues. Germline V gives CDR1 LGHNA, CDR2 YSLEER. The CDR3 loop is CASSQDWDLATGELFF. The CDR3 nucleotides read TGCGCCAGCAGCCAAGACTGGGACTTAGCCACCGGGGAGCTGTTTTTT.

The chain has TRBV29-1 and TRBJ2-1, with TRBD2 matching 13 bases. Germline V gene data show CDR1 as SQVTM and CDR2 as ANQGSEA. With 2 bases clipped from V and 9 bases from J, the junction kept 13 bases outside the gene matches. The CDR3 has 17 amino acids. As DNA, the CDR3 is TGCAGCGTTGAAAGAGGGGGGACTAGCGGGACGGGGATTGAGCAGTTCTTC. Translated, it gives CSVERGGTSGTGIEQFF.